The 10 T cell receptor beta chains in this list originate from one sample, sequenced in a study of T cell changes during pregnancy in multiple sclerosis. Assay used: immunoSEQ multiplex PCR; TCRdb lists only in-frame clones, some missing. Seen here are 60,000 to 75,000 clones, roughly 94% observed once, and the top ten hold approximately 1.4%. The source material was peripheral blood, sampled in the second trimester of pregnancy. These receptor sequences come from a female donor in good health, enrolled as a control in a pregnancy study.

CDR3: CASSIEPLSLAGVYNEQFF. The CDR3 region has the DNA TGTGCCAGTAGTATAGAGCCTCTTTCGCTAGCGGGAGTCTACAATGAGCAGTTCTTC. V is TRBV19 and J is TRBJ2-1, with TRBD2 matching over 10 bases. Germline CDR1 is LNHDA and CDR2 is SQIVND (reference sequence). This CDR3 has 19 amino acids. Germline trimming cut 0 bases from V and 3 bases from J; bases unmatched to any gene: 11.

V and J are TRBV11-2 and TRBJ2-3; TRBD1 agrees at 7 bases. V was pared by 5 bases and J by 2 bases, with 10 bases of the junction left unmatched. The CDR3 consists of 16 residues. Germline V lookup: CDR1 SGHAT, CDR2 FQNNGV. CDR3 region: CASSPGTVTVTDTQYF. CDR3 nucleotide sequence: TGTGCCAGCAGCCCAGGGACAGTGACTGTCACAGATACGCAGTATTTT.

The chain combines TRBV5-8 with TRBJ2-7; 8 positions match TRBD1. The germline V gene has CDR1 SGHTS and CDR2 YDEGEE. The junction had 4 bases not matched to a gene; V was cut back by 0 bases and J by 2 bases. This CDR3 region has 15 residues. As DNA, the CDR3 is TGTGCCAGCAGCTTGGGACAGGGGTTAACCTACGAGCAGTACTTC. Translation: CASSLGQGLTYEQYF.

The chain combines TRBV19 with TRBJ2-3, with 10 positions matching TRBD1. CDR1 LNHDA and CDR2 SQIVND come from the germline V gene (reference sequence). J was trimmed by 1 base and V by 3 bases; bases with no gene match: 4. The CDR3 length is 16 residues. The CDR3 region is CASSIPGTGGTDTQYF. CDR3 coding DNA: TGTGCCAGTAGTATCCCCGGGACAGGGGGCACAGATACGCAGTATTTT.

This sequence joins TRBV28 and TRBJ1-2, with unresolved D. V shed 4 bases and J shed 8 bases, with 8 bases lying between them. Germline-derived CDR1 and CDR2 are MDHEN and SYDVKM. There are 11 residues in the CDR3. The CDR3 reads CASSSPSGYTF. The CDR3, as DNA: TGTGCCAGCAGTTCCCCGAGCGGCTACACCTTC.

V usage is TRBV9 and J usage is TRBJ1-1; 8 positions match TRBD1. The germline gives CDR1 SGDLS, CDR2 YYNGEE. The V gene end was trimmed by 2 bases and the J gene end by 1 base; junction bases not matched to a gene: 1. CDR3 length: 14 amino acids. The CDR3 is CASSVDRENTEAFF. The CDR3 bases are TGTGCCAGCAGCGTGGACAGGGAGAACACTGAAGCTTTCTTT.

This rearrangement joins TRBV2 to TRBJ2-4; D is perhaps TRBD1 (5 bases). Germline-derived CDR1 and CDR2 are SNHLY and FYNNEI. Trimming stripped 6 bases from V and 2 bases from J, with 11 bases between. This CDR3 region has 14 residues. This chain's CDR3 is CASSKGVPKNIQYF. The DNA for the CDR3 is TGTGCCAGCAGCAAAGGGGTCCCCAAAAACATTCAGTACTTC. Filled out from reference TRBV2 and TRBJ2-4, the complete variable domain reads EPEVTQTPSHQVTQMGQEVILRCVPISNHLYFYWYRQILGQKVEFLVSFYNNEISEKSEIFDDQFSVERPDGSNFTLKIRSTKLEDSAMYFCASSKGVPKNIQYFGAGTRLSVL.

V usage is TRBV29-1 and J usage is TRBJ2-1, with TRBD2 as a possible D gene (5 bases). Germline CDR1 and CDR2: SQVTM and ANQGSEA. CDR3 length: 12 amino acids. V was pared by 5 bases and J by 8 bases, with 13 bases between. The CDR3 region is CSVRRLGDEQFF. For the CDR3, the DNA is TGCAGCGTTAGACGCCTGGGAGATGAGCAGTTCTTC.

The CDR3 loop is CASSAGLSAYNEQFF. The CDR3 DNA is TGTGCCAGCAGCGCGGGACTTTCGGCCTACAATGAGCAGTTCTTC. J is TRBJ2-1 and V is TRBV14; D perhaps matches TRBD2 (6 bases). CDR1 and CDR2 from the germline V gene are SGHDN and FVKESK. This CDR3 comprises 15 residues. The V gene lost 5 bases and the J gene lost 2 bases, with 13 bases spanning the gap. Full variable domain (missing parts from reference TRBV14 and TRBJ2-1): EAGVTQFPSHSVIEKGQTVTLRCDPISGHDNLYWYRRVMGKEIKFLLHFVKESKQDESGMPNNRFLAERTGGTYSTLKVQPAELEDSGVYFCASSAGLSAYNEQFFGPGTRLTVL.

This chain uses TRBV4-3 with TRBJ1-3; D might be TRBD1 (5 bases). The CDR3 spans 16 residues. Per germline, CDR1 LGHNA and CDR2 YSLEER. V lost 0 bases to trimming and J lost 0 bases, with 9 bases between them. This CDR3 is CASSQDHDSSGNTIYF. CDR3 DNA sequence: TGCGCCAGCAGCCAAGATCACGACAGCTCTGGAAACACCATATATTTT.